A single sample is the source of the 5 T cell receptor beta chains below, sequenced in a study of blood T cell repertoires in COVID-19. The data were produced by immunoSEQ multiplex PCR, yet TCRdb's version contains in-frame clones alone and is incomplete. The data show some 60,000 clones, roughly nine tenths seen once. The sample was peripheral blood. The origin of the receptors is a man between 60 and 75 years old with acute or convalescent COVID-19.

The chain employs TRBV1 and TRBJ2-1; the D call in the table, TRBD1, was not verified against the DNA. TRBV1 is a known pseudogene. The CDR3 loop spans 17 amino acids. The chain's CDR3 is CTSSLVGPVRSYNEQFF. The CDR3 DNA reads as TGCACCAGCAGCCTGGTGGGGCCGGTGAGGTCCTACAATGAGCAGTTCTTC.

V and J are TRBV7-9 and TRBJ1-6; TRBD1 matches at 8 bases. Unmatched junction bases numbered 6, after V lost 6 bases and J lost 8 bases. Germline V CDR1 and CDR2: SEHNR, FQNEAQ (reference sequence). The CDR3 has 14 residues. CDR3 residues: CASSPTGEYSPLHF. CDR3 nucleotide sequence: TGTGCCAGCAGTCCGACAGGGGAGTATTCACCCCTCCACTTT.

The rearrangement links TRBV6-4 to TRBJ2-1; TRBD2 agrees at 7 bases. CDR3 length: 16 residues. Per the germline V gene, CDR1 is MRHNA and CDR2 is SNTAGT. With 5 bases clipped from V and 9 bases from J, the junction kept 16 bases outside the gene matches. CDR3 loop: CASSPYGGDPPSEQFF. In nucleotides, the CDR3 is TGTGCCAGCAGTCCCTATGGGGGGGACCCCCCGAGTGAGCAGTTCTTC.

The CDR3 region has the DNA TGTGCCAGCAGCGCCGGGACAGTCAAACCCCAGCATTTT. Its translation: CASSAGTVKPQHF. The genes are TRBV6-5 and TRBJ1-5; the match to TRBD1 covers 7 bases. The V and J ends lost 6 bases and 10 bases, in that order; junction bases with no gene match: 9. The CDR3 contains 13 residues. Germline loops: CDR1 MNHEY, CDR2 SVGAGI.

The CDR3 DNA reads TGTGCCAGCAGCTTAACTGGCCAGGGTCAAGCTGGGGCCAACGTCCTGACTTTC. This sequence encodes CASSLTGQGQAGANVLTF. This rearrangement joins TRBV7-9 to TRBJ2-6; tentatively, D is TRBD1 (5 bases). This CDR3 comprises 18 residues. V shed 2 bases and J shed 2 bases, with 16 bases lying between them. The germline CDR1 and CDR2 sequences are SEHNR and FQNEAQ (reference sequence).